These T cell receptor beta chains were read from a single sample in a study of identical twins. One entry per CDR3 protein results from TCRdb running MiXCR on the 5' RACE reads. The repertoire includes under 350,000 distinct CDR3 sequences, 9.5% of them detected once, and 5.5% to 9% sits in the top ten. The same specimen was also included in a second study, on yellow fever vaccine responses in identical twins.

Material for sequencing was CD8+ T cells sorted from blood. These receptors were collected from a woman aged 18-30 years in good health. CDR3s include the opening cysteine and the closing phenylalanine or tryptophan. Fields, in order: D gene, J gene, V gene, CDR3 length, clone size, CDR3 protein, CDR3 DNA. D genes are given only for firm matches. Rows give clone size only sometimes, using once, few, many, or a class for an expanded clone.

>NA|TRBJ2-5|TRBV7-8|16|NA
CASSSPRVQGQETQYF
TGTGCCAGCAGCTCCCCGAGGGTACAGGGCCAAGAGACCCAGTACTTC
>TRBD2|TRBJ2-7|TRBV7-9|13|few
CASTLGTTREQYF
TGTGCCAGCACCTTAGGGACTACACGGGAGCAGTACTTC
>NA|TRBJ1-1|TRBV10-2|13|many
CASSDFVEGSAFF
TGCGCCAGCAGTGACTTTGTTGAGGGAAGCGCTTTCTTT
>NA|TRBJ2-7|TRBV29-1|13|many
CSVESAETYEQYF
TGCAGCGTTGAATCGGCCGAAACCTACGAGCAGTACTTC
>NA|TRBJ2-5|TRBV10-3|13|NA
CAINGISRETQYF
TGTGCCATCAACGGGATTTCGCGAGAGACCCAGTACTTC
>NA|TRBJ2-3|TRBV27|13|NA
CASSWERMQTQYF
TGTGCCAGCAGTTGGGAGCGGATGCAAACGCAGTATTTT
>NA|TRBJ2-5|TRBV3-1|17|NA
CASSQTLQGSGEETQYF
TGTGCCAGCAGCCAGACCCTACAAGGGTCGGGGGAAGAGACCCAGTACTTC
>TRBD2|TRBJ2-3|TRBV27|15|NA
CASSLGLDFTDTQYF
TGTGCCAGCAGTTTAGGACTAGACTTCACAGATACGCAGTATTTT
>TRBD2|TRBJ2-1|TRBV20-1|15|many
CSARALADSYNEQFF
TGCAGTGCAAGGGCCCTAGCGGACTCCTACAATGAGCAGTTCTTC
>TRBD1|TRBJ2-7|TRBV15|17|few
CATSRGQGPGGAYEQYF
TGTGCCACCAGCAGGGGACAGGGACCGGGAGGAGCCTACGAGCAGTACTTC
>NA|TRBJ2-1|TRBV28|15|NA
CASSFGVRAYNEQFF
TGTGCCAGCAGTTTTGGTGTAAGGGCCTACAATGAGCAGTTCTTC
>NA|TRBJ2-1|TRBV5-5|14|many
CASSFWGASHEQFF
TGTGCCAGCAGCTTCTGGGGGGCAAGTCATGAGCAGTTCTTC
>NA|TRBJ2-7|TRBV9|13|NA
CASSAHPMDEQYF
TGTGCCAGCAGCGCCCACCCCATGGACGAGCAGTACTTC
>TRBD1|TRBJ2-7|TRBV27|14|many
CASSEATGAREQYF
TGTGCCAGCAGTGAAGCCACAGGGGCGCGCGAGCAGTACTTC
>NA|TRBJ2-1|TRBV6-5|14|many
CASSYWQGSNEQFF
TGTGCCAGCAGTTACTGGCAGGGGTCTAATGAGCAGTTCTTC
>TRBD1|TRBJ2-5|TRBV6-1|15|NA
CASRKTPGGIETQYF
TGTGCCAGTCGCAAAACCCCAGGGGGAATTGAGACCCAGTACTTC
>NA|TRBJ2-1|TRBV12-3/TRBV12-4|13|NA
CASRSGLSDEQFF
TGTGCCAGCAGGTCGGGGCTGTCCGATGAGCAGTTCTTC
>TRBD2|TRBJ2-1|TRBV19|14|few
CASSWLAGMNEQFF
TGTGCCAGTAGTTGGCTAGCGGGCATGAATGAGCAGTTCTTC
>NA|TRBJ2-6|TRBV15|14|NA
CATSRDLGANVLTF
TGTGCCACCAGCAGAGATCTTGGGGCCAACGTCCTGACTTTC
>NA|TRBJ2-7|TRBV6-5|14|many
CASSYYGSSYEQYF
TGTGCCAGCAGTTACTATGGCAGCTCCTACGAGCAGTACTTC
>NA|TRBJ2-3|TRBV25-1|15|few
CASSRGGTSTDTQYF
TGTGCCAGCAGTCGGGGCGGGACTAGCACAGATACGCAGTATTTT
>TRBD2|TRBJ2-1|TRBV24-1|15|NA
CATGPLSGGAHEQFF
TGTGCCACCGGACCTCTCAGCGGGGGGGCCCATGAGCAGTTCTTC
>NA|TRBJ2-7|TRBV7-2|13|NA
CASMEGARNEQYF
TGTGCCAGCATGGAGGGGGCGCGTAACGAGCAGTACTTC
>TRBD1|TRBJ2-2|TRBV27|19|few
CASSLPGTAKGPRPGELFF
TGTGCCAGCAGTTTACCCGGGACAGCAAAAGGTCCCCGCCCGGGGGAGCTGTTTTTT
>TRBD1|TRBJ2-4|TRBV5-1|15|few
CASSWKTGDKNIQYF
TGCGCCAGCAGCTGGAAGACAGGGGACAAAAACATTCAGTACTTC
>NA|TRBJ1-2|TRBV6-1|15|NA
CASSPLEGVNYGYTF
TGTGCCAGCAGTCCCCTAGAGGGGGTGAACTATGGCTACACCTTC
>TRBD2|TRBJ2-5|TRBV20-1|17|few
CSASFPWLAGTKETQYF
TGCAGTGCTAGTTTCCCGTGGCTAGCGGGGACTAAAGAGACCCAGTACTTC
>TRBD1|TRBJ2-3|TRBV27|15|few
CASSKRDRLTDTQYF
TGTGCCAGCAGTAAACGGGACAGGTTGACAGATACGCAGTATTTT
>NA|TRBJ2-7|TRBV7-2|13|few
CASSLVLAPEQYF
TGTGCCAGCAGCTTAGTCTTGGCACCCGAGCAGTACTTC
>NA|TRBJ2-7|TRBV29-1|15|many
CSVEDLEGSPKEQYF
TGCAGCGTTGAAGATCTCGAGGGGAGTCCGAAGGAGCAGTACTTC
>NA|TRBJ1-1|TRBV20-1|12|few
CSARRAGPEAFF
TGCAGTGCTAGGAGGGCAGGCCCTGAAGCTTTCTTT
>NA|TRBJ2-1|TRBV5-1|14|many
CASSLEGDYNEQFF
TGCGCCAGCAGCTTGGAGGGTGACTACAATGAGCAGTTCTTC
>TRBD2|TRBJ2-2|TRBV4-3|15|NA
CASSDLAGLTGELFF
TGCGCCAGCAGCGACTTAGCGGGGCTCACCGGGGAGCTGTTTTTT
>NA|TRBJ2-2|TRBV29-1|14|NA
CSVPPDTLGGELFF
TGCAGCGTTCCACCCGACACCCTAGGCGGGGAGCTGTTTTTT
>TRBD1|TRBJ2-1|TRBV19|14|NA
CASRSGTDYNEQFF
TGTGCCAGTAGGAGTGGGACAGACTACAATGAGCAGTTCTTC
>NA|TRBJ1-1|TRBV20-1|14|many
CSARGESGDTEAFF
TGCAGTGCTAGGGGGGAATCAGGGGACACTGAAGCTTTCTTT
>NA|TRBJ1-2|TRBV14|15|few
CASSQGRYLSDGYTF
TGTGCCAGCAGCCAAGGAAGATATCTCAGTGATGGCTACACCTTC
>NA|TRBJ2-3|TRBV7-9|12|many
CASLGQTDTQYF
TGTGCCAGCCTCGGGCAGACTGATACGCAGTATTTT
>NA|TRBJ2-2|TRBV21-1|20|many
CASSKGAPSRQGIMDGELFF
TGTGCCAGCAGCAAAGGAGCCCCGTCCCGGCAGGGGATAATGGACGGGGAGCTGTTTTTT
>NA|TRBJ2-2|TRBV6-2/TRBV6-3|15|NA
CASSLTRPNTGELFF
TGTGCCAGCAGTCTGACTAGACCGAACACCGGGGAGCTGTTTTTT
>NA|TRBJ1-1|TRBV7-9|13|many
CASSLGGHREAFF
TGTGCCAGCAGCTTAGGGGGCCACAGAGAAGCTTTCTTT
>NA|TRBJ1-1|TRBV12-3/TRBV12-4|15|many
CASSFFDGMNTEAFF
TGTGCCAGCAGTTTTTTTGACGGGATGAACACTGAAGCTTTCTTT
>TRBD2|TRBJ2-2|TRBV19|15|many
CASSVGTSPTGELFF
TGTGCCAGTAGTGTTGGGACTAGCCCCACCGGGGAGCTGTTTTTT
>NA|TRBJ1-2|TRBV29-1|13|few
CSVDLEADYGYTF
TGCAGCGTTGATTTGGAGGCTGACTATGGCTACACCTTC
>NA|TRBJ2-1|TRBV27|14|NA
CASSLRKSYNEQFF
TGTGCCAGCAGTTTAAGGAAAAGCTACAATGAGCAGTTCTTC
>NA|TRBJ2-3|TRBV3-1|14|NA
CASSQDLTQDTQYF
TGTGCCAGCAGCCAAGATCTTACGCAAGATACGCAGTATTTT
>NA|TRBJ2-5|TRBV27|13|few
CASSPMGEETQYF
TGTGCCAGCAGTCCCATGGGGGAAGAGACCCAGTACTTC
>NA|TRBJ2-7|TRBV4-1|14|many
CASSQDSGAYEQYF
TGCGCCAGCAGCCAAGACAGTGGAGCCTACGAGCAGTACTTC
>TRBD2|TRBJ2-7|TRBV4-3|15|NA
CASSQDNSGYYEQYF
TGCGCCAGCAGCCAAGATAATAGCGGGTACTACGAGCAGTACTTC
>NA|TRBJ1-1|TRBV30|13|few
CAWSLRGDTEAFF
TGTGCCTGGAGTTTAAGGGGTGACACTGAAGCTTTCTTT
>TRBD2|TRBJ2-1|TRBV20-1|11|few
CSARGGTSGIF
TGCAGTGCTAGAGGCGGGACTAGCGGAATCTTC
>TRBD1|TRBJ2-5|TRBV5-1|12|many
CASSLDRETQYF
TGCGCCAGCAGCCTGGACAGGGAGACCCAGTACTTC
>TRBD1|TRBJ2-1|TRBV7-9|15|many
CASSLGTGNYNEQFF
TGTGCCAGCAGCTTAGGGACAGGGAACTACAATGAGCAGTTCTTC
>NA|TRBJ1-2|TRBV9|17|few
CASSVEGRAVPREGYTF
TGTGCCAGCAGCGTAGAAGGGAGGGCAGTTCCCCGTGAGGGCTACACCTTC